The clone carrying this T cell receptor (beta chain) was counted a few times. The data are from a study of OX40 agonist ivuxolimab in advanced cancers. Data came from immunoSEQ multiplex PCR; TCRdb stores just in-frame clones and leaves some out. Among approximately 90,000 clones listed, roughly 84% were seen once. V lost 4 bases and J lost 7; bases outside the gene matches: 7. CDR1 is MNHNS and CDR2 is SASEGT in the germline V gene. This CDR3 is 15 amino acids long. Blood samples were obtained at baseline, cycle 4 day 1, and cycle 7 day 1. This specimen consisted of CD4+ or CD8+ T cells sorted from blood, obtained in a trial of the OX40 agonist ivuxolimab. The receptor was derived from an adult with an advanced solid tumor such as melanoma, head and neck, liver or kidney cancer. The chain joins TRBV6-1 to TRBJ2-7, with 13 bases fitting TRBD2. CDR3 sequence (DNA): TGTGCCAGCAGTGTACTAGCGGGAGGGCCCCAGGAGCAGTACTTC. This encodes CASSVLAGGPQEQYF.